This T cell receptor beta chain was found in a study of blood T cell repertoires in COVID-19. Repertoires were generated with immunoSEQ multiplex PCR, while TCRdb's copy carries only in-frame clones and drops some. The data show 270,000 or so clones, with approximately 82% seen just once and around 2.9% held by the top ten. Germline CDR1 is SEHNR and CDR2 is FQNEAQ (reference sequence). V dropped 2 bases and J dropped 1 base, with 8 bases sitting between them. The CDR3 covers 14 residues. V and J are TRBV7-9 and TRBJ1-1; tentatively, D is TRBD1 (5 bases). The clonotype originates from a woman aged 18-29 years with acute or convalescent COVID-19. Sequenced material: peripheral blood. The chain's CDR3 is CASSLFQGNTEAFF. DNA for the CDR3: TGTGCCAGCAGCTTATTTCAGGGGAACACTGAAGCTTTCTTT.